This T cell receptor (beta chain) was obtained from a study of T-cell reconstitution after alpha-beta-depleted transplantation in children. This CDR3 has 13 amino acids. V was trimmed by 6 bases and J by 9 bases, leaving 12 bases between them. This clonotype was recorded a few times. As it was prepared, the TCRbeta library received unique molecular identifiers. In TCRdb, the PCR reads were re-called with MiXCR into one record per CDR3 protein. The sample has hundreds of thousands of distinct CDR3 sequences, approximately 12% seen once. The chain recombines TRBV12-3 or TRBV12-4 with TRBJ1-6; a weak D match, TRBD1 (5 bases). The sequencing used PBMCs, mostly from graft donor cells, collected 360 days after TCRalphabeta/CD19-depleted stem cell transplant. This receptor was identified in a male patient younger than 18 who had a stem cell transplant for acute myeloid leukemia, so the T cells may come from the graft donor. The CDR3 DNA reads as TGTGCCAGCAGGGGTCAAAGGGGTTCACCCCTCCACTTT. This translates into CASRGQRGSPLHF.